One T cell receptor (beta chain) is described in this entry. Trimming pared 7 bases from V and 3 bases from J, leaving 12 bases between. CDR3 size: 13 residues. Germline CDR1 reads ENHRY; CDR2 reads SYGVKD. The data are from a study of blood T cell repertoires in COVID-19. Sequencing was performed with immunoSEQ multiplex PCR; in TCRdb, only in-frame clones are kept and a portion is missing. This sample yields hundreds of thousands of clones, of which around 89% are seen a single time; about 0.26% belongs to the top ten. The chain combines TRBV10-3 with TRBJ1-2, with D tentatively TRBD1 (5 bases). The sequenced sample was peripheral blood. This clonotype was obtained from a woman between 18 and 29 years old with acute or convalescent COVID-19. CDR3 sequence (DNA): TGTGCCATCAATCGGGGGGGACACTATGGCTACACCTTC. Its translation: CAINRGGHYGYTF.